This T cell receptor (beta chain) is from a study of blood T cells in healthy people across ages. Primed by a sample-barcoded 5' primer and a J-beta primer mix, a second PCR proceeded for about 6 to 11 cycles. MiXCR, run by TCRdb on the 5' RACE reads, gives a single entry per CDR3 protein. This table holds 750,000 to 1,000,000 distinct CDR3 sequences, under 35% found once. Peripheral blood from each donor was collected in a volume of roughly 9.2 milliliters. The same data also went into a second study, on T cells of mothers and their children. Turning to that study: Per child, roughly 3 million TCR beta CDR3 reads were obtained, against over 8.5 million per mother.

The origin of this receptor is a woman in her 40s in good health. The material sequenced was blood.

CDR3 sequence (DNA): TGCAGTGCTAGTGAGCGCGGGGGGGCGCCCCAAGAGACCCAGTACTTC. Its protein product is CSASERGGAPQETQYF. The rearrangement links TRBV20-1 to TRBJ2-5; TRBD2 matches at 9 bases. CDR1 and CDR2 from the germline V gene are DFQATT and SNEGSKA (reference sequence). Trimming removed 3 bases from V and 1 base from J; junction bases left unmatched: 9. This CDR3 is built from 16 residues.